This T cell receptor beta chain derives from a study of cytomegalovirus exposure and HLA in healthy donors. Broader study findings: Within a later analysis, the majority of CMV-associated TCR beta chains appeared HLA-restricted. Owing to their indistinguishability, certain V segments, notably TRBV6-2 and TRBV6-3, were excluded. What a later analysis showed was that several of the most significant clusters appeared linked to common viral pathogens. Altogether, some 170 TCR beta chains were recorded as cytomegalovirus-associated.

A note on this clone: Antigen specificity is unknown.

The PCR employed 60 Vbeta primers together with 13 Jbeta primers. Sequencing used immunoSEQ multiplex PCR; TCRdb keeps in-frame clones, though not all of them. The repertoire table contains roughly 110,000 clones. Germline V gene lookup returns CDR1 SGHTA and CDR2 FQGNSA. There are 16 residues in the CDR3. V gave up 3 bases and J gave up 6 bases; unmatched junction bases: 10. This TCR came from a man aged 35 to 55 in good health and CMV-seropositive. The chain recombines TRBV7-2 with TRBJ2-3; 9 bases agree with TRBD2. The sequenced material came from PBMCs. CDR3 coding DNA: TGTGCCAGCAGCTTGTGGGCGGGAGGGCCTCGGGATACGCAGTATTTT. Encoded protein: CASSLWAGGPRDTQYF.